The text below deals with one T cell receptor (beta chain). Its antigen is undetermined. The source of the sample is a study of cytomegalovirus exposure and HLA in healthy donors. The PCR ran on 60 Vbeta and 13 Jbeta primers. Profiling relied on immunoSEQ multiplex PCR, and the TCRdb table lists in-frame clones only, not all of them. This sample yields roughly 240,000 clones, of which approximately 84% are seen a single time; 0.2% to 0.25% belongs to the top ten. Whole-study results and caveats: A later analysis found most CMV-associated TCR beta chains apparently HLA-restricted. There were some V segments, including TRBV6-2 and TRBV6-3, excluded as indistinguishable.

The ends were cut back, 5 bases at V and 0 bases at J, with 8 bases in the middle. CDR1 and CDR2 from the germline V gene are SNHLY and FYNNEI. CDR3 length equals 15 residues. The source is a girl aged 2-9 years in good health and CMV-seronegative. The V and J genes are TRBV2 and TRBJ2-6; D uncertain. Source material: PBMCs. The CDR3 bases are TGTGCCAGCAGTCTATCACCCTCTGGGGCCAACGTCCTGACTTTC. Residues: CASSLSPSGANVLTF.